This T cell receptor beta chain derives from a study of T cell responses to AZD1222 COVID-19 vaccine. Notes on the study in general: Receipt of two AZD1222 doses was followed by a rise in Spike-specific TCR breadth and depth.

Here immunoSEQ multiplex PCR was the method, and the copy in TCRdb shows in-frame clones only, minus some. The profile covers about 140,000 clones, with 85% to 95% appearing a single time and 0.91% taken by the ten largest. With regard to this clone: Antigen specificity is unknown.

Looked up from germline, CDR1 is SGHNT and CDR2 is YYREEE (reference sequence). The CDR3 length is 15 residues. V dropped 2 bases and J dropped 5; count of bases not matched to a gene: 9. The receptor was derived from an adult in good health. Material: peripheral blood, obtained on day 0 of MenACWY control vaccination. The chain couples TRBV5-4 to TRBJ2-7; 8 bases align to TRBD2. In nucleotides, the CDR3 is TGTGCCAGCAGCTTAGGTGCGGGGGGCCAGGACGAGCAGTACTTC. Its protein product is CASSLGAGGQDEQYF.